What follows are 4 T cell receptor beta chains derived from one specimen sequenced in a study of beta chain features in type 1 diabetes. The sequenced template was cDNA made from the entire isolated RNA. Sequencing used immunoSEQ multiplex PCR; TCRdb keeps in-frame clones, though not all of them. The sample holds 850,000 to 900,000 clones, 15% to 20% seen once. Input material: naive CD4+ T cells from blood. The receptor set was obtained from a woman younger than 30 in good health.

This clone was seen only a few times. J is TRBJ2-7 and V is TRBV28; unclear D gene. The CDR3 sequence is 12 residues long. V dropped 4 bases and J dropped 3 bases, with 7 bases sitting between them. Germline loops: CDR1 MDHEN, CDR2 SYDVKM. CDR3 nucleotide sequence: TGTGCCAGCAGTTATGGTAGCTACGAGCAGTACTTC. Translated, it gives CASSYGSYEQYF.

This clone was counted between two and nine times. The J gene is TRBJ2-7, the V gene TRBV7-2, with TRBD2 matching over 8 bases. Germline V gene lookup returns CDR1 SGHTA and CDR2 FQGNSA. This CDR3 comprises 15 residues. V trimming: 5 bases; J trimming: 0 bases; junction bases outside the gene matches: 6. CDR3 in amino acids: CASSRLSGSSYEQYF. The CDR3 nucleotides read TGTGCCAGCAGCAGACTCAGCGGGAGCTCCTACGAGCAGTACTTC.

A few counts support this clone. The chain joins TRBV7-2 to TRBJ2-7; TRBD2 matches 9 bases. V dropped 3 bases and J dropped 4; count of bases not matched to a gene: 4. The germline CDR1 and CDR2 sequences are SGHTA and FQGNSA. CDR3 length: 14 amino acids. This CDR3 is CASSFLSGGYEQYF. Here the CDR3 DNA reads TGTGCCAGCAGCTTCCTTAGCGGGGGTTACGAGCAGTACTTC.

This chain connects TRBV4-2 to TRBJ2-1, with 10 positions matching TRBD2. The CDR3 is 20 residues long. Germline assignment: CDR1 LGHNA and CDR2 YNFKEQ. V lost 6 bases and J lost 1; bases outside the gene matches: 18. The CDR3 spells CASRQVGLAAGSGSYNEQFF. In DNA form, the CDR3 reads TGTGCCAGCAGGCAGGTCGGACTAGCGGCGGGTTCCGGGTCCTACAATGAGCAGTTCTTC.